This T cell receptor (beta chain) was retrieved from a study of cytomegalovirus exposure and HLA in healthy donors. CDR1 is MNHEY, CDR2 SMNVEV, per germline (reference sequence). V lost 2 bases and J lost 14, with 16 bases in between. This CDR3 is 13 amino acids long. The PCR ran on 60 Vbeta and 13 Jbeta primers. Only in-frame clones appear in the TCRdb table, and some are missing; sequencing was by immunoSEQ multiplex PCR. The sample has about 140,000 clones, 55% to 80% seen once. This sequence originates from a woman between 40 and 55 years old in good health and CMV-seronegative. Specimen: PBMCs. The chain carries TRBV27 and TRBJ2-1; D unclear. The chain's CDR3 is CASSLASTQPEFF. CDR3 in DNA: TGTGCCAGCAGTTTAGCTAGTACTCAGCCGGAGTTCTTC.